This TCR beta chain was profiled in a study of T-cell memory formation after mild COVID-19. In this sample, this clonotype turned up a few times. One entry per CDR3 protein, called by TCRdb with MiXCR from the 5' RACE reads. The data show 250,000 to 350,000 distinct CDR3 sequences, approximately 14% seen once. Germline V gene data show CDR1 as LGHNT and CDR2 as FRNRAP. The CDR3 totals 15 residues. Trimming cost V 7 bases and J 2 bases, with 17 bases left between them. Sequenced: PBMCs or a T cell subset sorted from them (not recorded which). The sequence was collected from a man aged 18 to 35 who had mild COVID-19 (a few samples of this study predate the infection). Cell type and time point are not known. The chain combines TRBV12-5 with TRBJ2-5, with D perhaps matching TRBD2 (5 bases). CDR3: CASATSKRYQETQYF. CDR3 DNA sequence: TGTGCTAGTGCTACTTCGAAGCGGTATCAAGAGACCCAGTACTTC.